Presented here are 23 T cell receptor beta chains from one specimen sequenced in a study of T cell responses to AZD1222 COVID-19 vaccine. Libraries were prepared by immunoSEQ multiplex PCR; TCRdb keeps only in-frame clonotypes and omits some of them. The sample includes approximately 90,000 clones, approximately 88% of them seen just once. The source was peripheral blood, collected on day 0 of AZD1222 vaccination. These receptors all come from an adult in good health.

The chain links TRBV2 to TRBJ1-2; no definite D call. The germline V gene encodes CDR1 SNHLY and CDR2 FYNNEI. The V gene lost 0 bases and the J gene lost 0 bases, with 8 bases spanning the gap. The CDR3 runs to 15 residues. This CDR3 reads CASSEAPLSNYGYTF. Written as DNA, the CDR3 is TGTGCCAGCAGTGAAGCGCCGCTATCTAACTATGGCTACACCTTC. The entire variable domain, with the rest obtained from reference TRBV2 and TRBJ1-2, is as follows: EPEVTQTPSHQVTQMGQEVILRCVPISNHLYFYWYRQILGQKVEFLVSFYNNEISEKSEIFDDQFSVERPDGSNFTLKIRSTKLEDSAMYFCASSEAPLSNYGYTFGSGTRLTVV.

This chain links TRBV27 with TRBJ1-2; tentative D call: TRBD1 (5 bases). Trimming pared 2 bases from V and 8 bases from J, leaving 18 bases between. This CDR3 spans 15 amino acids. CDR1 and CDR2 (germline): MNHEY, SMNVEV (reference sequence). The CDR3 DNA sequence: TGTGCCAGCAGTTTAACCCTGGCAGGGATGGGCGGCTACACCTTC. Translating it yields CASSLTLAGMGGYTF.

The chain recombines TRBV28 with TRBJ2-7; possibly TRBD1 for D (6 bases). From germline, CDR1 is MDHEN and CDR2 SYDVKM. Trimming left V 7 bases short and J 2 bases short, with 9 bases between. CDR3 length: 12 residues. Here the CDR3 reads CASKDSPYEQYF. The CDR3 DNA sequence: TGTGCCAGCAAGGACAGTCCCTACGAGCAGTACTTC.

This chain joins TRBV3-1 (or the pseudogene TRBV3-2) and TRBJ1-6, with D perhaps TRBD1 (5 bases). V dropped 4 bases and J dropped 8 bases, with 15 bases sitting between them. The germline gives CDR1 LGHDT, CDR2 YNNKEL (reference sequence). The CDR3 runs to 15 residues. This CDR3 is CASSPPGRGDSPLHF. The CDR3 DNA reads TGTGCCAGCAGCCCACCGGGGAGGGGTGATTCACCCCTCCACTTT.

A few counts support this clone. J is TRBJ2-1 and V is TRBV2, with D hard to call. V lost 8 bases to trimming and J lost 12 bases, with 14 bases between them. From germline, CDR1 is SNHLY and CDR2 FYNNEI. The CDR3 covers 11 residues. CDR3 in amino acids: CASFLFRSQFF. CDR3 nucleotides: TGTGCCAGCTTTTTATTTCGTTCGCAGTTCTTC.

The chain carries TRBV2 and TRBJ1-2, with D possibly being TRBD1 (6 bases). The CDR3 consists of 16 residues. The V and J ends lost 5 bases and 8 bases respectively, with 24 bases between them. Per germline, CDR1 SNHLY and CDR2 FYNNEI. The CDR3 here is CASSPIDQGNFYGYTF. For the CDR3, the DNA is TGTGCCAGCAGTCCAATCGATCAGGGGAATTTTTACGGCTACACCTTC. Filled out from reference TRBV2 and TRBJ1-2, the complete variable domain reads EPEVTQTPSHQVTQMGQEVILRCVPISNHLYFYWYRQILGQKVEFLVSFYNNEISEKSEIFDDQFSVERPDGSNFTLKIRSTKLEDSAMYFCASSPIDQGNFYGYTFGSGTRLTVV.

The V and J genes are TRBV18 and TRBJ2-1; D perhaps matches TRBD1 (6 bases). This CDR3 contains 15 residues. With 3 bases removed from V and 0 bases from J, the gap between germline ends came to 9 bases. Germline V CDR1 and CDR2: KGHSH, LQKENI. The CDR3 spells CASSPGQSSYNEQFF. The CDR3, as DNA: TGTGCCAGCTCACCCGGACAGAGCTCCTACAATGAGCAGTTCTTC.

J is TRBJ1-4 and V is TRBV5-1; TRBD1 matches at 7 bases. V shed 0 bases, J shed 7 bases, and the junction held 12 bases outside the gene matches. The length of the CDR3 is 17 residues. Germline loops: CDR1 SGHRS, CDR2 YFSETQ. CDR3 amino acids: CASSLVGSGTAGEKLFF. CDR3 DNA: TGCGCCAGCAGCTTGGTGGGGAGCGGGACAGCCGGTGAAAAACTGTTTTTT.

The sample holds a few counts of this clone. CDR3 sequence: CASSTSSGNTIYF. In DNA, the CDR3 is TGTGCCAGCAGTACGAGCTCTGGAAACACCATATATTTT. The chain combines TRBV12-3 or TRBV12-4 with TRBJ1-3; D remains unclear. The CDR3 has 13 residues. V lost 5 bases, J lost 0 bases, and 5 bases lay in between.

The rearrangement links TRBV28 to TRBJ1-1, with D tentatively TRBD1 (5 bases). The CDR3 runs to 12 residues. Germline V lookup: CDR1 MDHEN, CDR2 SYDVKM. V was clipped by 6 bases and J by 4 bases, with 9 bases between them. The CDR3 protein is CASSQGATEAFF. The CDR3 region has the DNA TGTGCCAGCAGCCAGGGAGCCACTGAAGCTTTCTTT.

The chain employs TRBV18 and TRBJ2-1; 9 bases are a match to TRBD2. V was clipped by 3 bases and J by 4 bases; unmatched bases: 7. Germline V gives CDR1 KGHSH, CDR2 LQKENI. There are 16 residues in the CDR3. The CDR3 protein is CASSPFSGSNYNEQFF. The CDR3 coding sequence is TGTGCCAGCTCACCCTTTAGCGGGAGTAATTACAATGAGCAGTTCTTC.

This clone was detected a few times. The CDR3 is CASSPGQSGYTF. Here the CDR3 DNA reads TGTGCCAGCAGCCCCGGACAATCTGGCTACACCTTC. The V and J genes are TRBV5-6 and TRBJ1-2, with TRBD1 as a possible D gene (5 bases). The CDR3 has 12 residues. Germline-derived CDR1 and CDR2 are SGHDT and YYEEEE. V dropped 4 bases and J dropped 7 bases, with 11 bases sitting between them.

V usage is TRBV6-1 and J usage is TRBJ2-3; 9 nucleotides agree with TRBD2. The J segment lost 2 bases and the V segment lost 2 bases, leaving 20 bases of the junction unmatched. Germline values: CDR1 MNHNS, CDR2 SASEGT. CDR3 length: 21 residues. This CDR3 is CASSEWGLAGVFVSITDTQYF. The CDR3 region has the DNA TGTGCCAGCAGTGAATGGGGGTTAGCGGGAGTGTTCGTCAGCATCACAGATACGCAGTATTTT.

The rearrangement links TRBV7-9 to TRBJ2-5, with D tentatively TRBD2 (5 bases). This CDR3 region has 13 residues. Trimming left V 5 bases short and J 5 bases short, with 12 bases between. Looked up from germline, CDR1 is SEHNR and CDR2 is FQNEAQ (reference sequence). The CDR3 sequence is CASSRPGVETQYF. The CDR3 DNA sequence: TGTGCCAGCAGCCGGCCCGGGGTTGAGACCCAGTACTTC. Full variable domain (missing parts from reference TRBV7-9 and TRBJ2-5): DTGVSQNPRHKITKRGQNVTFRCDPISEHNRLYWYRQTLGQGPEFLTYFQNEAQLEKSRLLSDRFSAERPKGSFSTLEIQRTEQGDSAMYLCASSRPGVETQYFGPGTRLLVL.

The chain is built from TRBV19 and TRBJ2-3, with 11 bases lining up with TRBD2. The germline V gene encodes CDR1 LNHDA and CDR2 SQIVND (reference sequence). V lost 6 bases and J lost 1; bases outside the gene matches: 3. CDR3 size: 15 residues. The CDR3 region has the DNA TGTGCCAGTAGAACTAGCGGGAGTCGCACAGATACGCAGTATTTT. It yields the protein CASRTSGSRTDTQYF.

The rearrangement joins TRBV15 to TRBJ1-3; D possibly corresponds to TRBD1 (5 bases). The CDR3 extends over 16 amino acids. The germline gives CDR1 LNHNV, CDR2 YYDKDF (reference sequence). V lost 3 bases to trimming and J lost 3 bases, with 15 bases between them. The chain's CDR3 is CATSRERPGFGNTIYF. The DNA of the CDR3 is TGTGCCACCAGCAGGGAACGGCCAGGGTTTGGAAACACCATATATTTT.

This chain connects TRBV2 to TRBJ1-5, with unresolved D. Germline V CDR1 and CDR2: SNHLY, FYNNEI. V lost 6 bases to trimming and J lost 1 base, with 4 bases between them. This CDR3 is 12 amino acids long. The CDR3 here is CASSPSNQPQHF. The CDR3 DNA sequence: TGTGCCAGCAGCCCCAGCAATCAGCCCCAGCATTTT.

The chain employs TRBV7-3 and TRBJ2-5; 11 bases map to TRBD2. The V gene's germline CDR1 is SGHTA and CDR2 FQGTGA. The CDR3 runs 13 residues. Losses at the gene ends were 5 bases for V and 7 bases for J; bases not matched to a gene: 3. In DNA form, the CDR3 reads TGTGCCAGCAGCCCGGGGACTAGCGGGACCCAGTACTTC. Protein sequence: CASSPGTSGTQYF. The full variable domain, its missing parts supplied by reference TRBV7-3 and TRBJ2-5, is GAGVSQTPSNKVTEKGKYVELRCDPISGHTALYWYRQSLGQGPEFLIYFQGTGAADDSGLPNDRFFAVRPEGSVSTLKIQRTERGDSAVYLCASSPGTSGTQYFGPGTRLLVL.

The V call is TRBV28, the J call TRBJ1-2; D call uncertain. V dropped 5 bases and J dropped 8 bases, with 15 bases sitting between them. The CDR3 is 13 amino acids. The germline CDR1 and CDR2 sequences are MDHEN and SYDVKM. The CDR3 nucleotides read TGTGCCAGCAGTCTCGACACCTTCGAAGGCTACACCTTC. It specifies CASSLDTFEGYTF.

V and J are TRBV2 and TRBJ1-5; D unresolved. The V gene's germline CDR1 is SNHLY and CDR2 FYNNEI. This CDR3 spans 16 amino acids. The V gene lost 4 bases and the J gene lost 0 bases, with 13 bases spanning the gap. The CDR3 loop reads CASSVPGSSSNQPQHF. The CDR3 nucleotides are TGTGCCAGCAGTGTTCCAGGATCCTCTAGCAATCAGCCCCAGCATTTT.

The chain combines TRBV5-6 with TRBJ1-1, with D hard to call. V gave up 5 bases and J gave up 5 bases, with 7 bases separating them. CDR3 length: 11 residues. CDR1 is SGHDT, CDR2 YYEEEE, per germline. CDR3 in DNA: TGTGCCAGCAGACGGGGAACTGAAGCTTTCTTT. Protein: CASRRGTEAFF.

This chain links TRBV12-2 with TRBJ2-2; TRBD1 was called by the table and not checked on the DNA. TRBV12-2 corresponds to a pseudogene. There are 14 residues in the CDR3. CDR3 loop: CASRPGQITGELFF. CDR3 in DNA: TGTGCAAGTCGCCCGGGACAGATCACCGGGGAGCTGTTTTTT.

The chain has TRBV7-2 and TRBJ2-1; perhaps D is TRBD1 or TRBD2 (5 bases each). V was trimmed by 2 bases and J by 7 bases, leaving 12 bases between them. Germline V CDR1 and CDR2: SGHTA, FQGNSA. The CDR3 is 14 amino acids. CDR3: CASSLFIRENEQFF. The CDR3 nucleotides read TGTGCCAGCAGCTTATTTATCAGGGAGAATGAGCAGTTCTTC.